This record covers a single T cell receptor beta chain. No antigen is known for it. No quality values exist for individual bases; no much larger clone is one base distant. CDR1 MDHEN and CDR2 SYDVKM are derived from the germline V gene. Trimming at the junction amounts to 4 bases on V and 2 bases on J, and the germline ends lie 6 bases apart. The CDR3 starts with the cysteine, ends with the phenylalanine, and has 12 residues. Solely the CDR3 DNA is kept, with 36 bases framed from the first base. The time point tag for this specimen amounts to: baseline before first vaccination. The vaccinee samples were drawn from two UK trials, COV001 and COV002, one of which was a single-blind randomized controlled phase 2/3 trial testing AZD1222 (ChAdOx1 nCoV-19) in healthy adults. For TCRbeta chain sequencing, PBMC samples from trial participants were taken at day 0 and at day 28 after the second dose. This entry is derived from a study of T cell responses to AZD1222 COVID-19 vaccine (dated by TCRdb to the early 2020s). Context from the whole study: Because spike-specific TCR depth and breadth did not differ between the two schedules, AZD1222 recipients who got a second dose at roughly 4 weeks were pooled with those who got a second dose at roughly 12 weeks. TCR sequencing was performed for over 230 trial participants, of whom some 200 were given two doses of AZD1222 and around 26 were given two doses of MenACWY control vaccine. Enrollment into the trials was organized by age into subgroups of 18-55, 56-69 and 70-plus years, and those subgroups contained 148, 28 and 57 TCR-sequenced participants, respectively.

Study-wide conclusions, independent of this receptor: Because no day 14 peak-response samples were available, repertoires were characterized only after the peak T cell response. Participants were mostly white British and included more females than males, and it was suggested by the authors that clonal diversity may have been underestimated. The vaccine-associated CD4 TCRs covered the entire spike protein, and the dominant responses fell in regions 160-218 and 743-854. Reportedly, almost half of the unique spike-specific TCRs recognized epitopes lying outside the regions that are mutated in the B.1.351 and B.1.1.7 variants. A significant rise in spike-specific TCR breadth and depth was observed after two AZD1222 doses relative to day 0 and relative to MenACWY recipients. The 56-69-year group was small, and its depth increase did not reach significance, likely because of low power. Conclusions about previously exposed vaccinees are limited because only five to seven AZD1222 recipients were SARS-CoV-2 seropositive at baseline.

The CDR3 regions of human TCRbeta chains were analyzed by immunosequencing. In the original analysis: TCRs in the repertoires were matched against a reference library of SARS-CoV-2-specific TCRs that had been generated with the MIRA antigen-specificity platform. Breadth meant the fraction of unique TCRs that were SARS-CoV-2-associated, whereas depth meant the fraction of total T cells that were SARS-CoV-2-associated. Each spike-specific TCR was assigned to its reactive spike region and to a CD4 or CD8 class using the MIRA data. Log10-transformed breadth and depth values were compared by one-way ANOVA with Sidak's multiple comparisons tests. TCRdb stores this immuneACCESS table with in-frame sequences only. Part of the clones is absent; in the studies checked, under half of the shortfall reflects unresolved V genes, and no reason is known for the rest. For V, J and clone size, that table is used; D and trimming come from the DNA. This sample is represented by about 86,000 clones; about nine tenths of them were singletons. The ten largest clones represent around 2.2% of the sample.

The receptor comes from an adult in good health. The sample here was peripheral blood, taken on day 0 of AZD1222 vaccination. This chain is built from TRBV28 and TRBJ2-7; the D gene is perhaps TRBD1 or TRBD2, as each covers 5 bases. The nucleotide sequence reads TGTGCCAGCAGTTCGGGGCCCTACGAGCAGTACTTC. It is translated as CASSSGPYEQYF.